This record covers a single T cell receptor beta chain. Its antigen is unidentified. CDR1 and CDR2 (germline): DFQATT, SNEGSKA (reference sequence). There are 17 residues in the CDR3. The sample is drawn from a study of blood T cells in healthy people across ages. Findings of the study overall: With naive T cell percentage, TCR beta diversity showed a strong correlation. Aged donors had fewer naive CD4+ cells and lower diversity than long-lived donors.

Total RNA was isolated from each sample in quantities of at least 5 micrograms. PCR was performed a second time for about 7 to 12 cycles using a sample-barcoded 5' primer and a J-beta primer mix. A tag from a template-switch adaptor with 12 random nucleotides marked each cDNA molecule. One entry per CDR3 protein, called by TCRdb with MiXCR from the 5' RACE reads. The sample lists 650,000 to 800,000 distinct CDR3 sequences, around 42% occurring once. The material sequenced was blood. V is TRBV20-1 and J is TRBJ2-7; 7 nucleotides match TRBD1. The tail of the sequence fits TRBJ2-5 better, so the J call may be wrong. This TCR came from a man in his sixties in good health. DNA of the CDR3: TGCAGTGCTAGACTAAATGACCGGGACAGATACCAAGAGACCCAGTACTTC. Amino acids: CSARLNDRDRYQETQYF.